The next 20 T cell receptor beta chains were all read from a single sample in a study of blood T cell repertoires in COVID-19. Sequencing used immunoSEQ multiplex PCR; TCRdb keeps in-frame clones, though not all of them. Seen here are roughly 190,000 clones, 80% to 90% observed once, and the top ten hold 2.9%. The sample comprised peripheral blood. These receptors were collected from a man aged 50-60 years with active or convalescent COVID-19.

The chain is built from TRBV7-8 and TRBJ2-3; D gene uncertain. This CDR3 has 15 amino acids. The germline V gene encodes CDR1 SGHVS and CDR2 FQNEAQ. Trimming took 1 base from V and 11 from J, leaving 19 bases between them. The CDR3 spells CASSLDSAGLLVQYF. The CDR3 DNA is TGTGCCAGCAGCTTAGACTCGGCAGGCCTCTTGGTGCAGTATTTT.

The CDR3: CASSLSGVSYNEQFF. The CDR3 nucleotides are TGTGCCAGCAGTTTGAGCGGAGTCTCCTACAATGAGCAGTTCTTC. The V gene is TRBV28, the J gene TRBJ2-1; a possible D gene is TRBD2 (5 bases). This CDR3 spans 15 amino acids. The germline V gene encodes CDR1 MDHEN and CDR2 SYDVKM. Deletions cut 3 bases from V and 0 bases from J, with 9 bases between.

V is TRBV5-4 and J is TRBJ2-7; D may be TRBD1 (5 bases). The CDR3 loop spans 11 amino acids. Germline V gives CDR1 SGHNT, CDR2 YYREEE (reference sequence). V was pared by 3 bases and J by 6 bases, with 7 bases between. The CDR3 nucleotides read TGTGCCAGCAGCTCAGGGTCCGAGCAGTACTTC. It encodes CASSSGSEQYF.

This chain uses TRBV19 with TRBJ1-5; D is possibly TRBD1 (6 bases). CDR3 length equals 14 residues. Germline V lookup: CDR1 LNHDA, CDR2 SQIVND (reference sequence). Trimming shortened V by 4 bases and J by 6 bases, and 13 bases separated the two germline ends. The CDR3: CASSTLQGGQPQHF. As DNA, the CDR3 is TGTGCCAGTAGTACACTACAGGGCGGTCAGCCCCAGCATTTT.

This clone occurred many times. The CDR3 spells CASSTTHGRSTDTQYF. The CDR3 DNA sequence: TGTGCCAGCAGCACTACCCATGGGAGGAGCACAGATACGCAGTATTTT. The chain carries TRBV9 and TRBJ2-3; D is perhaps TRBD2 (6 bases). Trimming removed 4 bases at V and 0 bases at J, with 15 bases between. Germline V gene sequence: CDR1 SGDLS, CDR2 YYNGEE. The CDR3 is 16 residues long.

The chain links TRBV5-1 to TRBJ2-7; 11 positions agree with TRBD1. V dropped 5 bases and J dropped 3; count of bases not matched to a gene: 1. CDR3 length: 13 residues. Germline V CDR1 and CDR2: SGHRS, YFSETQ. In DNA form, the CDR3 reads TGCGCCAGCAGGGGGACAGGGGGCTACGAGCAGTACTTC. This sequence encodes CASRGTGGYEQYF. Combining the CDR3 with reference TRBV5-1 and TRBJ2-7 gives the whole variable domain KAGVTQTPRYLIKTRGQQVTLSCSPISGHRSVSWYQQTPGQGLQFLFEYFSETQRNKGNFPGRFSGRQFSNSRSEMNVSTLELGDSALYLCASRGTGGYEQYFGPGTRLTVT.

The chain carries TRBV11-2 and TRBJ2-7; a possible D gene is TRBD1 (6 bases). The CDR3 spans 14 residues. Germline CDR1 is SGHAT and CDR2 is FQNNGV. With 2 bases removed from V and 7 bases from J, the gap between germline ends came to 15 bases. The CDR3 DNA follows: TGTGCCAGCAGCTTAACTGCAGGGGAGAGGGAGCAGTACTTC. This codes for CASSLTAGEREQYF.

The CDR3 loop is CASAQTELSYNEQFF. The CDR3 nucleotides read TGTGCCAGTGCCCAAACAGAGTTATCCTACAATGAGCAGTTCTTC. The V and J genes are TRBV19 and TRBJ2-1, with D unresolved. V lost 8 bases and J 1 base, leaving 15 bases between the germline ends. The CDR3 has 15 amino acids. Looked up from germline, CDR1 is LNHDA and CDR2 is SQIVND (reference sequence).

V is TRBV30 and J is TRBJ1-2, with D perhaps TRBD1 (6 bases). CDR3 size: 13 residues. Germline V CDR1 and CDR2: GTSNPN, SVGIG (reference sequence). The CDR3 nucleotides read TGTGCGCTCTCGGGCAGGGGTGACTATGGCTACACCTTC. It specifies CALSGRGDYGYTF.

The chain has TRBV6-2 or TRBV6-3 and TRBJ1-6; D ambiguous. The length of the CDR3 is 16 residues. Germline-derived CDR1 and CDR2 are MNHEY and SVGEGT. V lost 5 bases, J lost 4 bases, and 15 bases lay in between. The CDR3 region is CASSRPTELYNSPLHF. The CDR3 DNA sequence: TGTGCCAGCAGTAGACCTACAGAGCTGTATAATTCACCCCTCCACTTT.

This sequence joins TRBV15 and TRBJ2-1; maybe TRBD2 (5 bases). The length of the CDR3 is 18 residues. Germline V gives CDR1 LNHNV, CDR2 YYDKDF (reference sequence). V was clipped by 0 bases and J by 3 bases, with 18 bases between them. The CDR3 protein is CATSRDKNLRGNYNEQFF. The CDR3 bases are TGTGCCACCAGCAGAGATAAGAATCTTCGGGGTAACTACAATGAGCAGTTCTTC.

V is TRBV30 and J is TRBJ2-1, with 10 positions matching TRBD2. CDR1 is GTSNPN, CDR2 SVGIG, per germline (reference sequence). This CDR3 comprises 16 residues. J was trimmed by 7 bases and V by 4 bases; bases with no gene match: 13. CDR3 protein: CAWTLPVSGRANEQFF. The CDR3 nucleotides are TGTGCCTGGACTCTACCGGTGAGCGGGAGGGCAAATGAGCAGTTCTTC.

This chain connects TRBV15 to TRBJ2-4; 8 bases map to TRBD1. The CDR3 consists of 15 residues. Trimming removed 5 bases from V and 2 bases from J; junction bases left unmatched: 5. CDR1 is LNHNV, CDR2 YYDKDF, per germline (reference sequence). The CDR3 loop reads CATSGDRGTKNIQYF. CDR3 sequence (DNA): TGTGCCACCAGCGGTGACAGGGGAACCAAAAACATTCAGTACTTC.

The V and J genes are TRBV9 and TRBJ1-1; 9 nucleotides match TRBD1. The CDR3 is 15 amino acids. From germline, CDR1 is SGDLS and CDR2 YYNGEE. V trimming: 4 bases; J trimming: 4 bases; junction bases outside the gene matches: 8. The DNA of the CDR3 is TGTGCCAGCAGCATCGGGACAGGGACTGGCACTGAAGCTTTCTTT. Its protein is CASSIGTGTGTEAFF.

J is TRBJ1-4 and V is TRBV18, with 8 bases fitting TRBD1. The ends lost 3 bases at V and 3 bases at J; junction bases unmatched: 6. The CDR3 runs to 16 residues. Germline assignment: CDR1 KGHSH and CDR2 LQKENI. CDR3 bases: TGTGCCAGCTCACCTCGGCAGGGGGCGGCTAATGAAAAACTGTTTTTT. Its translation: CASSPRQGAANEKLFF.

V and J are TRBV10-2 and TRBJ2-1; 9 nucleotides line up with TRBD2. The V segment lost 2 bases and the J segment 10 bases; nucleotides outside the gene matches: 9. The germline CDR1 and CDR2 sequences are WSHSY and SAAADI. This CDR3 has 15 residues. CDR3 protein: CASSERLAALGEQFF. The CDR3 bases are TGCGCCAGCAGTGAGAGACTAGCGGCCCTCGGGGAGCAGTTCTTC.

The chain combines TRBV27 with TRBJ2-7; 7 bases fit TRBD1. The CDR3 has 17 residues. V gave up 6 bases and J gave up 6 bases; unmatched junction bases: 20. Germline-derived CDR1 and CDR2 are MNHEY and SMNVEV (reference sequence). Here the CDR3 reads CASRPDRVGKYYSEQYF. CDR3 DNA: TGTGCCAGCAGGCCCGACAGGGTCGGGAAGTATTATAGCGAGCAGTACTTC.

This clone was counted a few times. The rearrangement uses TRBV11-2 and TRBJ2-3, with a possible D match to TRBD2 (5 bases). Germline CDR1 reads SGHAT; CDR2 reads FQNNGV. Trimming took off 3 bases at V and 0 bases at J, with 10 bases between the two ends. This CDR3 spans 15 amino acids. The CDR3 DNA reads TGTGCCAGCAGCTTTCGAGGGCTCAGCACAGATACGCAGTATTTT. Its protein is CASSFRGLSTDTQYF.

This clone was seen more than once but under ten times. The chain recombines TRBV6-4 with TRBJ1-4; D might be TRBD1 (5 bases). Trimming took 0 bases from V and 8 from J, leaving 25 bases between them. The CDR3 has 19 residues. CDR1 and CDR2 (germline): MRHNA, SNTAGT. The CDR3 is CASSDSTVPDERGEEKLFF. The CDR3 nucleotides are TGTGCCAGCAGTGACTCCACAGTGCCGGACGAAAGGGGTGAAGAAAAACTGTTTTTT.

This chain connects TRBV11-3 to TRBJ2-5; 8 nucleotides agree with TRBD2. The germline gives CDR1 SGHNT, CDR2 YENEEA. The V segment lost 1 base and the J segment 4 bases; nucleotides outside the gene matches: 8. The CDR3 is 16 amino acids. The DNA for the CDR3 is TGTGCCAGCAGCTTAGGGACTAGCACGGACTTAGAGACCCAGTACTTC. The encoded protein is CASSLGTSTDLETQYF.